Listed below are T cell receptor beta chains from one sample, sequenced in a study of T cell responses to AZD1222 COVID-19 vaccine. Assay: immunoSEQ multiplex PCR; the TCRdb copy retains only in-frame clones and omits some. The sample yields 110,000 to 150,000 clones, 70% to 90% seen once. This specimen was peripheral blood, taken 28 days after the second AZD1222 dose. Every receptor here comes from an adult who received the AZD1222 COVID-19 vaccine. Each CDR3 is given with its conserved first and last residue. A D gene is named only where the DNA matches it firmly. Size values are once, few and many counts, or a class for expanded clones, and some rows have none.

CASRMTGDRDGYTF	TGTGCCAGCAGGATGACAGGGGACAGGGATGGCTACACCTTC	TRBD1	NA	14	TRBV6-5	TRBJ1-2
CASSSRDRLYGYTF	TGTGCCAGTAGTTCCCGGGACAGACTTTATGGCTACACCTTC	TRBD1	NA	14	TRBV19	TRBJ1-2
CASSPTQKEGIQYF	TGTGCCAGCAGCCCAACCCAAAAGGAGGGCATTCAGTACTTC	NA	once	14	TRBV7-2	TRBJ2-4
CSVVRRAGGGETQYF	TGCAGCGTTGTCCGCCGGGCGGGGGGAGGAGAGACCCAGTACTTC	TRBD2	once	15	TRBV29-1	TRBJ2-5
CSVGAYRTDTQYF	TGCAGCGTTGGAGCATATCGCACAGATACGCAGTATTTT	NA	NA	13	TRBV29-1	TRBJ2-3
CASNGQGQPQHF	TGTGCCAGCAACGGACAGGGGCAGCCCCAGCATTTT	TRBD1	NA	12	TRBV2	TRBJ1-5
CATSPTGLEQYF	TGTGCCACCAGCCCAACAGGGCTCGAGCAGTACTTC	NA	NA	12	TRBV24-1	TRBJ2-7
CASSVSRGGAEAFF	TGTGCCAGCAGCGTCTCGAGGGGCGGCGCTGAAGCTTTCTTT	NA	NA	14	TRBV9	TRBJ1-1
CASTTDYTGELFF	TGTGCCAGCACCACGGACTACACCGGGGAGCTGTTTTTT	NA	NA	13	TRBV5-4	TRBJ2-2
CASSIGGGGRAEQFF	TGTGCCAGTAGTATAGGGGGCGGCGGGAGGGCTGAGCAGTTCTTC	TRBD2	NA	15	TRBV19	TRBJ2-1
CASSHNTGEETQYF	TGTGCCAGCAGCCACAATACGGGGGAAGAGACCCAGTACTTC	NA	NA	14	TRBV3-1/TRBV3-2	TRBJ2-5
CSVALVSPEAFF	TGCAGCGTTGCTTTGGTGTCCCCTGAAGCTTTCTTT	NA	NA	12	TRBV29-1	TRBJ1-1
CASSYTSGNEQYF	TGTGCCAGCAGTTACACTAGCGGTAACGAGCAGTACTTC	TRBD2	few	13	TRBV6-6	TRBJ2-7
CASSPHPNSPLHF	TGTGCCAGCTCACCCCATCCCAATTCACCCCTCCACTTT	NA	NA	13	TRBV18	TRBJ1-6
CASSPSPGPGANVLTF	TGTGCCAGCAGCCCGTCGCCGGGTCCTGGGGCCAACGTCCTGACTTTC	NA	NA	16	TRBV11-3	TRBJ2-6
CASNPDWGGVDQPQHF	TGTGCCAGCAACCCTGACTGGGGTGGTGTCGATCAGCCCCAGCATTTT	NA	NA	16	TRBV5-5	TRBJ1-5
CASDLFGGASPLHF	TGTGCCAGCGATTTGTTCGGGGGCGCTTCACCCCTCCACTTT	NA	NA	14	TRBV28	TRBJ1-6
CASSPSLQGIFAEQYF	TGTGCCAGCAGCCCCTCCCTGCAGGGAATTTTTGCCGAGCAGTACTTC	NA	NA	16	TRBV7-8	TRBJ2-7
CASGRPTGVGGYTF	TGTGCCAGCGGGCGACCTACAGGGGTGGGAGGCTACACCTTC	TRBD1	once	14	TRBV27	TRBJ1-2
CASSLDWLGSNEQFF	TGTGCCAGCAGCTTAGATTGGTTAGGATCCAATGAGCAGTTCTTC	NA	NA	15	TRBV7-2	TRBJ2-1
CASSGTDEKLFF	TGTGCCAGTAGTGGGACAGACGAAAAACTGTTTTTT	TRBD1	NA	12	TRBV19	TRBJ1-4
CASSQGGGNQPQHF	TGCGCCAGCAGCCAGGGGGGGGGCAATCAGCCCCAGCATTTT	TRBD1	NA	14	TRBV5-1	TRBJ1-5
CATSVGQGSTDTQYF	TGTGCCACCAGTGTAGGTCAGGGGTCGACAGATACGCAGTATTTT	NA	NA	15	TRBV24-1	TRBJ2-3
CASSQDAGTGIGNEQFF	TGCGCCAGCAGCCAAGACGCCGGGACAGGGATAGGCAATGAGCAGTTCTTC	TRBD1	NA	17	TRBV4-1	TRBJ2-1
CASSDSPGQGTDTQYF	TGTGCCAGCAGTGACTCACCGGGACAGGGCACAGATACGCAGTATTTT	TRBD1	NA	16	TRBV6-4	TRBJ2-3
CASSPDTDTQYF	TGCGCCAGCAGCCCAGACACAGATACGCAGTATTTT	NA	NA	12	TRBV5-1	TRBJ2-3
CASSPLSTGGAYNEQFF	TGTGCCAGCTCACCACTCTCGACAGGTGGGGCATACAATGAGCAGTTCTTC	NA	NA	17	TRBV18	TRBJ2-1
CASSHNGAVNEKLFF	TGTGCCAGCAGTCATAATGGAGCAGTTAATGAAAAACTGTTTTTT	NA	NA	15	TRBV27	TRBJ1-4
CASSTLSGSQETQYF	TGTGCCAGCTCAACCCTATCCGGGTCCCAAGAGACCCAGTACTTC	NA	few	15	TRBV18	TRBJ2-5
CASSYPGGSSGANVLTF	TGTGCCAGCAGCTACCCTGGGGGTTCGTCTGGGGCCAACGTCCTGACTTTC	NA	NA	17	TRBV7-8	TRBJ2-6
CASSQERVFNEKLFF	TGCGCCAGCAGCCAAGAAAGGGTCTTTAATGAAAAACTGTTTTTT	NA	NA	15	TRBV4-3	TRBJ1-4